This T cell receptor beta chain was captured in a study of shared clonotypes between healthy human individuals. Generated by immunoSEQ multiplex PCR, the TCRdb table keeps only in-frame clones and is missing some. Of over a million clones listed, 75% to 85% are singletons. The germline V and J ends were trimmed by 6 bases and 6 bases, with 18 bases remaining between them. This CDR3 is 14 amino acids long. Per the germline V gene, CDR1 is MDHEN and CDR2 is SYDVKM. The rearrangement links TRBV28 to TRBJ2-7; a weak D match, TRBD1 (5 bases). The sequence came from a young man in good health. Some clones in this sample may be carry-over from other donors' samples. The sequencing sample was made of memory CD4+ T cells from PBMCs. Described subset: CD45RA-negative fraction. The CDR3 DNA sequence: TGTGCCAGCAGCCTCAGCAGGGCCCATATCGAGCAGTACTTC. Its protein is CASSLSRAHIEQYF.